A selection of T cell receptor beta chains follows, all from one sample in a study of metastatic and nonmetastatic thyroid tumors. TCRdb re-analyzed the PCR reads using MiXCR. The sample includes around 30,000 clones, about an eighth seen only once; the top ten take 4.9%. The sequencing sample was made of blood. The receptor set was obtained from a female donor with papillary thyroid cancer or a benign thyroid nodule (not recorded which). Some clones in this sample may be carry-over from other donors' samples. CDR3s include the opening cysteine and the closing phenylalanine or tryptophan. Fields, in order: J gene, clone size, V gene, D gene, CDR3 DNA, CDR3 protein. A D gene is named only where the DNA matches it firmly. The listing skips clone size in some rows; elsewhere it reads once, few, many or a size class.

>TRBJ1-3|many|TRBV27|.
TGTGCCAGCAGTTTACGGGGCTCCTCTGGAAACACCATATATTTT
CASSLRGSSGNTIYF
>TRBJ1-2|many|TRBV10-3|TRBD1
TGTGCCATCAGTGGCCCGGTAGGGGGCAACTATGGTTACACCTTC
CAISGPVGGNYGYTF
>TRBJ2-1|many|TRBV6-4|TRBD1
TGTGCCAGCAGTGACTCCCAGGGGGCCCACAATGAGCAGTTCTTC
CASSDSQGAHNEQFF
>TRBJ2-7|.|TRBV20-1|.
TGCAGTGCTAGAGGAGGGGCCGGCTTCTACGAGCAGTACTTC
CSARGGAGFYEQYF
>TRBJ2-1|many|TRBV4-3|TRBD2
TGCGCCAGCAGCCAAGACGGACTAGCGGTAGCGGGCTTCAATGAGCAGTTCTTC
CASSQDGLAVAGFNEQFF
>TRBJ1-1|many|TRBV24-1|TRBD1
TGTGCCACCAGTGATGGGGGACAGGGGTACACTGAAGCTTTCTTT
CATSDGGQGYTEAFF
>TRBJ2-2|many|TRBV4-2|.
TGTGCCAGCAGCCGAACCGTACTAGGAATCGGGGGCACCGGGGAGCTGTTTTTT
CASSRTVLGIGGTGELFF
>TRBJ2-2|many|TRBV25-1|.
TGTGCCACCGCAGGTGGGGATGACACCGGGGAGCTGTTTTTT
CATAGGDDTGELFF
>TRBJ2-7|.|TRBV4-2|.
TGTGCCAGCAGCCAAGGCTTACCGCAGGCCTACGAGCAGTACTTC
CASSQGLPQAYEQYF
>TRBJ2-3|many|TRBV2|.
TGCGCCAGCACTCAGAGCACAGATACGCAGTATTTT
CASTQSTDTQYF
>TRBJ2-5|many|TRBV28|TRBD1
TGTGCCAGCAGTGCCGGAGGACAGGGAGGAGAGACCCAGTACTTC
CASSAGGQGGETQYF
>TRBJ1-1|.|TRBV6-1|.
TGTGCCAGCAGTGAAGGGTCGGGCGGGCAGGGGTACACTGAATCTTTCTTT
CASSEGSGGQGYTESFF
>TRBJ1-1|few|TRBV20-1|.
TGCAGTGCTAGAGACCAGGCAGTTGAAGTCTTCTTT
CSARDQAVEVFF
>TRBJ2-7|few|TRBV20-1|.
TGCAGTGCTAGAGGGACAGAGCGCTCCTACGAGCAGTACTTC
CSARGTERSYEQYF
>TRBJ1-1|.|TRBV7-9|.
TGTGCCAGCAGCTTAGAGACTGAAGCTTTCTTT
CASSLETEAFF
>TRBJ2-2|many|TRBV19|TRBD1
TGTGCCAGTCTCAGGGGGTCCGGGGAGCTGTTTTTT
CASLRGSGELFF
>TRBJ2-3|many|TRBV20-1|TRBD1
TGCAGTGCTAGAGATCAGGGGGCGACGGTTACAGATACGCAGTATTTT
CSARDQGATVTDTQYF
>TRBJ2-4|many|TRBV12-5|TRBD2
TGTGCTAGTGGTTGGGGGACTAGCGGGAGAGTAGGCATTCAGTACTTC
CASGWGTSGRVGIQYF
>TRBJ2-1|many|TRBV4-1|TRBD2
TGCGCCAGCAGCCAAGATGGTGGCGGGAGTTTTACCTACAATGAGCAGTTCTTC
CASSQDGGGSFTYNEQFF
>TRBJ2-2|many|TRBV11-2|.
TGTGCCAGCAGCTTAGTTCAGGGACCCGGGGAGCTGTTTTTT
CASSLVQGPGELFF
>TRBJ1-6|many|TRBV20-1|.
TGCAGTGCCTCGGGACGGAAATCACCCCTCCACTTT
CSASGRKSPLHF
>TRBJ1-1|many|TRBV9|.
TGTGCCAGCAGCGTAGGCGAGGGGCTAATGAACACTGAAGCTTTCTTT
CASSVGEGLMNTEAFF
>TRBJ1-2|many|TRBV2|.
TGTGCCAGCAGGGCGTTCCATGGCTACACCTTC
CASRAFHGYTF
>TRBJ2-1|many|TRBV30|.
TGTGCCTTCCCCGGGCGACACAATGAGCAGTTCTTC
CAFPGRHNEQFF
>TRBJ2-7|many|TRBV30|TRBD1
TGTGCCTGGATCGCAGGGGGAAATAGTTACGAGCAGTACTTC
CAWIAGGNSYEQYF
>TRBJ1-5|many|TRBV6-1|.
TGTGCCAGCAGTGCCCTTTCCAATCAGCCCCAGCATTTT
CASSALSNQPQHF
>TRBJ2-5|many|TRBV9|TRBD1
TGTGCCAGCAGCGTAGCGACGGGACAGGGGGGTACCCAAGAGACCCAGTACTTC
CASSVATGQGGTQETQYF
>TRBJ2-6|many|TRBV25-1|.
TGTGCCAGCAGTGGGAAATTCTCTGGGGCCAACGTCCTGACTTTC
CASSGKFSGANVLTF
>TRBJ1-5|many|TRBV6-1|TRBD1
TGTGCCAGCAGTTCGGGGACAGGGAGAAGCAATCAGCCCCAGCATTTT
CASSSGTGRSNQPQHF
>TRBJ2-1|many|TRBV7-9|.
TGTGCCAGCAGCTTAGAACTCTCGCGTTTTGAGCAGTTCTTC
CASSLELSRFEQFF
>TRBJ2-5|.|TRBV18|.
TGTGCCAGCTCACCGCGACGGCTCCAAGAGACCCAGTACTTC
CASSPRRLQETQYF
>TRBJ1-5|many|TRBV28|.
TGTGCCAGTGGCGTGGGGGCCCTCCAGGGCTATAGCAATCAGCCCCAGCATTTT
CASGVGALQGYSNQPQHF
>TRBJ2-6|.|TRBV4-2|.
TGTGCCAGCAGCCATCTCCCGGGGGACGGGGCCAACGTCCTGACTTTC
CASSHLPGDGANVLTF
>TRBJ2-2|few|TRBV7-3|TRBD2
TGTGCCAGCAGCTTAATGGGTAGCGGGAGCATGTATGCCGCGAACACCGGGGAGCTGTTTTTT
CASSLMGSGSMYAANTGELFF
>TRBJ2-3|many|TRBV6-1|TRBD1
TGTGCCAGCAGTTATACCGGGACAGCCACAGATACGCAGTATTTT
CASSYTGTATDTQYF
>TRBJ1-5|few|TRBV12-3/TRBV12-4|.
TGTGCCAGCAGTGGCAGGTGCGACTGCAATCAGCCCCAGCATTTT
CASSGRCDCNQPQHF
>TRBJ2-5|many|TRBV20-1|TRBD1
TGCAGTGCCCATGGGACAGGCCAAGAGACCCAGTACTTC
CSAHGTGQETQYF
>TRBJ2-7|many|TRBV7-9|.
TGTGCCAGCAGCGGTACAAGCTACGAGCAGTACTTC
CASSGTSYEQYF
>TRBJ1-5|once|TRBV18|.
TGTGCCAGCTCACCTCTAGGAGTGGGGGAACCCCAGCATTTT
CASSPLGVGEPQHF